The TCR beta chain under discussion was sequenced for a study of CD4+ T cells in melanoma. Produced via immunoSEQ multiplex PCR; TCRdb's table is partial and in-frame only. The table records some 50,000 clones, roughly 87% of them present only once. V lost 5 bases and J lost 5, with 10 bases in between. The CDR3 length is 13 residues. CDR1 and CDR2 from the germline V gene are MNHEY and SMNVEV (reference sequence). As for this clone: Its specificity is unknown.

Findings and caveats of the study: Reportedly, melanoma neoantigen-specific CD4+ T cells showed varied differentiation states. CD8+ T cell, macrophage and B cell function reportedly correlated with neoantigen-specific CD4+ T cells.

The chain has TRBV27 and TRBJ1-5; D uncertain. The receptor comes from a human donor with melanoma. Sequencing was performed on peripheral blood. The CDR3 bases are TGTGCCAGCAGTAGCAGGACCCATCAGCCCCAGCATTTT. Encoded protein: CASSSRTHQPQHF.